Below, 25 T cell receptor beta chains from the same sample are listed, as sequenced in a study of shared clonotypes between healthy human individuals. Measured with immunoSEQ multiplex PCR; TCRdb has only the in-frame clones, and not every one. The sample lists a few hundred thousand clones; more than 95% were seen once. The specimen sequenced was naive CD4+ T cells sorted from blood. Subset specified: CD45RA+ positively selected. These TCRs come from a woman younger than 45 in good health.

This chain connects TRBV5-1 to TRBJ1-1; D possibly corresponds to TRBD1 (5 bases). V dropped 4 bases and J dropped 4 bases, with 17 bases sitting between them. The CDR3 has 15 amino acids. Germline values: CDR1 SGHRS, CDR2 YFSETQ. The CDR3 loop reads CASSPGTVGSTEAFF. The CDR3 bases are TGCGCCAGCAGCCCCGGGACGGTTGGGAGCACTGAAGCTTTCTTT.

The chain links TRBV2 to TRBJ2-5; no clear D. The CDR3 has 14 amino acids. The germline V and J ends were trimmed by 6 bases and 3 bases, with 14 bases remaining between them. CDR1 is SNHLY, CDR2 FYNNEI, per germline. CDR3 sequence reads: CASSAIVWEETQYF. CDR3 DNA sequence: TGTGCCAGCAGCGCCATAGTATGGGAAGAGACCCAGTACTTC.

The chain recombines TRBV30 with TRBJ2-1; D is uncertain. The CDR3 runs to 12 residues. Per germline, CDR1 GTSNPN and CDR2 SVGIG (reference sequence). Trimming pared 2 bases from V and 8 bases from J, leaving 10 bases between. CDR3 residues: CAWSNRFDEQFF. CDR3 sequence (DNA): TGTGCCTGGAGTAACCGGTTCGATGAGCAGTTCTTC.

There are a few counts of this clone. This chain uses TRBV19 with TRBJ1-5; 7 bases agree with TRBD1. The CDR3 is 15 amino acids. V lost 6 bases to trimming and J lost 6 bases; unmatched junction nucleotides: 11. In germline, CDR1 is LNHDA, CDR2 SQIVND (reference sequence). CDR3 sequence (DNA): TGTGCCAGTAGCCAACAGGGGAATTTAGGTCAGCCCCAGCATTTT. It yields the protein CASSQQGNLGQPQHF.

The chain carries TRBV19 and TRBJ2-1; 9 nucleotides agree with TRBD2. The CDR3 consists of 17 residues. Germline V gives CDR1 LNHDA, CDR2 SQIVND (reference sequence). V was clipped by 7 bases and J by 4 bases; unmatched bases: 14. CDR3 DNA: TGTGCCAGTAACACGCGGGAACGGACTAGCGCATACAATGAGCAGTTCTTC. Its protein product is CASNTRERTSAYNEQFF.

The rearrangement links TRBV28 to TRBJ1-5; D might be TRBD1 (6 bases). Germline values: CDR1 MDHEN, CDR2 SYDVKM. The CDR3 is made up of 13 amino acids. Trimming pared 9 bases from V and 4 bases from J, leaving 13 bases between. The CDR3 bases are TGTGCCAGTTCCCGGACAGTTAATCAGCCCCAGCATTTT. It codes for CASSRTVNQPQHF.

On this clone itself: At the DNA level, this CDR3 is encoded by other sequences in the same sample as well. The chain has TRBV2 and TRBJ2-1; tentatively, D is TRBD2 (5 bases). The length of the CDR3 is 13 residues. V was clipped by 8 bases and J by 2 bases, with 10 bases between them. Germline CDR1 is SNHLY and CDR2 is FYNNEI. Written as DNA, the CDR3 is TGTGCCAGCCGAGAGGGTCCCTACAATGAGCAGTTCTTC. It codes for CASREGPYNEQFF.

V and J are TRBV6-5 and TRBJ2-7, with D possibly being TRBD2 (5 bases). V was trimmed by 7 bases and J by 4 bases, leaving 17 bases between them. This CDR3 has 14 amino acids. The germline CDR1 and CDR2 sequences are MNHEY and SVGAGI. CDR3 DNA sequence: TGTGCCAGCACTACGACCCACTCGGGGTACGAGCAGTACTTC. Translating gives CASTTTHSGYEQYF.

The gene calls are TRBV5-5 and TRBJ2-7, with 7 bases that match TRBD1. In germline, CDR1 is SGHKS, CDR2 YYEKEE (reference sequence). CDR3 length: 15 amino acids. V shed 4 bases and J 7 bases; nucleotides not matched to a gene: 14. CDR3 residues: CASSGTGTDTLEQYF. For the CDR3, the DNA is TGTGCCAGCAGCGGAACCGGGACAGACACTCTTGAGCAGTACTTC.

The CDR3 DNA follows: TGTGCCAGCAGTTTTTTCCCCACACACACCGCATACAATGAGCAGTTCTTC. It encodes CASSFFPTHTAYNEQFF. This sequence joins TRBV27 and TRBJ2-1; D is uncertain. V was pared by 3 bases and J by 4 bases, with 19 bases between. The CDR3 is 17 residues long. Germline values: CDR1 MNHEY, CDR2 SMNVEV (reference sequence).

The chain is built from TRBV10-3 and TRBJ2-2; maybe TRBD2 (6 bases). CDR3 length: 17 amino acids. Germline V gives CDR1 ENHRY, CDR2 SYGVKD. Trimming cost V 7 bases and J 6 bases, with 24 bases left between them. CDR3 residues: CAIKTPKGRGEAGELFF. CDR3 DNA sequence: TGTGCCATCAAGACCCCCAAAGGGCGGGGTGAGGCCGGGGAGCTGTTTTTT.

The J gene is TRBJ1-1, the V gene TRBV29-1, with D possibly TRBD1 on 5 matching bases. There are 13 residues in the CDR3. Germline V lookup: CDR1 SQVTM, CDR2 ANQGSEA. Trimming took off 8 bases at V and 4 bases at J, with 17 bases between the two ends. DNA of the CDR3: TGCAGCACGGGTCGGACACCCAGCACTGAAGCTTTCTTT. This encodes CSTGRTPSTEAFF.

This chain uses TRBV5-4 with TRBJ2-1; D possibly corresponds to TRBD2 (5 bases). Germline CDR1 and CDR2: SGHNT and YYREEE (reference sequence). V lost 0 bases to trimming and J lost 3 bases, with 13 bases between them. CDR3 length: 16 amino acids. The CDR3 DNA follows: TGTGCCAGCAGCTTGGGGGGAGCGGCGATCTACAATGAGCAGTTCTTC. This codes for CASSLGGAAIYNEQFF.

The V call is TRBV12-2, the J call TRBJ2-1; TRBD2 is the table's D call, not checked against the DNA. TRBV12-2 is annotated as a pseudogene. The CDR3 extends over 19 amino acids. This CDR3 reads CASRPRASGRASLYNEQFF. The CDR3, as DNA: TGTGCAAGTCGCCCCCGTGCTAGCGGGAGGGCATCCCTCTACAATGAGCAGTTCTTC.

The chain joins TRBV19 to TRBJ1-3; a weak D match, TRBD1 (6 bases). Germline lookup yields CDR1 LNHDA and CDR2 SQIVND (reference sequence). The germline V and J ends were trimmed by 4 bases and 5 bases, with 12 bases remaining between them. The CDR3 loop spans 14 amino acids. CDR3 in amino acids: CASSTRDTRNTIYF. For the CDR3, the DNA is TGTGCCAGTAGTACCCGGGACACCAGAAACACCATATATTTT.

The genes are TRBV9 and TRBJ2-7, with D unresolved. This CDR3 is 13 amino acids long. Germline lookup yields CDR1 SGDLS and CDR2 YYNGEE. The V end was cut by 0 bases, the J end by 2 bases, with 6 bases between. CDR3 protein: CASSVVPAYEQYF. In DNA form, the CDR3 reads TGTGCCAGCAGCGTAGTTCCAGCCTACGAGCAGTACTTC.

The genes are TRBV30 and TRBJ2-1; the match to TRBD1 covers 7 bases. The V gene's germline CDR1 is GTSNPN and CDR2 SVGIG (reference sequence). Trimming removed 5 bases from V and 1 base from J; junction bases left unmatched: 8. The CDR3 runs to 15 residues. For the CDR3, the DNA is TGTGCCTGGGGCCGGGCAGGGGGTTCCTACAATGAGCAGTTCTTC. Protein product: CAWGRAGGSYNEQFF.

Comment on this clone: Within the sample, other DNA sequences also encode this same CDR3. The V call is TRBV6-1, the J call TRBJ2-1; unclear D gene. Between the trimmed V and J ends, which lost 8 bases and 5 bases, there was a span of 4 bases. The CDR3 runs 10 residues. Germline loops: CDR1 MNHNS, CDR2 SASEGT. DNA for the CDR3: TGTGCCAGCGGGAACAATGAGCAGTTCTTC. This translates into CASGNNEQFF.

The chain employs TRBV7-9 and TRBJ1-4; 7 bases map to TRBD1. Trimming removed 5 bases from V and 1 base from J; junction bases left unmatched: 10. Germline V gene lookup returns CDR1 SEHNR and CDR2 FQNEAQ (reference sequence). This CDR3 contains 17 residues. This chain's CDR3 is CASSQQGIGGTNEKLFF. In DNA form, the CDR3 reads TGTGCCAGCAGCCAACAGGGGATCGGGGGAACTAATGAAAAACTGTTTTTT.

The genes are TRBV27 and TRBJ2-5; TRBD1 matches at 9 bases. This CDR3 contains 17 residues. The trim removed 9 bases at V and 7 bases at J, leaving 21 bases unmatched. Germline-derived CDR1 and CDR2 are MNHEY and SMNVEV (reference sequence). For the CDR3, the DNA is TGTGCCAGTACCGTACGGGACAGGGCTCCCACGGCGGGGACCCAGTACTTC. It translates to CASTVRDRAPTAGTQYF.

This clone was recorded a few times. CDR3 in amino acids: CASSVTANTEAFF. The CDR3 bases are TGTGCCAGCAGTGTAACAGCGAACACTGAAGCTTTCTTT. V and J are TRBV28 and TRBJ1-1; no reliable D call. The CDR3 sequence is 13 residues long. V lost 5 bases and J 1 base, leaving 8 bases between the germline ends. Germline V gene data show CDR1 as MDHEN and CDR2 as SYDVKM.

The CDR3 region is CASSQHTGLAGVPETQYF. The CDR3 DNA follows: TGTGCCAGCAGTCAACATACGGGACTAGCGGGAGTCCCAGAGACCCAGTACTTC. The chain joins TRBV2 to TRBJ2-5, with 14 bases that match TRBD2. There are 18 residues in the CDR3. V shed 5 bases and J 4 bases; nucleotides not matched to a gene: 12. CDR1 and CDR2 from the germline V gene are SNHLY and FYNNEI.

This chain links TRBV18 with TRBJ1-5; D call uncertain. V gave up 2 bases and J gave up 6 bases, with 14 bases separating them. The CDR3 consists of 15 residues. The germline CDR1 and CDR2 sequences are KGHSH and LQKENI. CDR3 amino acids: CASSPISLGSQPQHF. Written as DNA, the CDR3 is TGTGCCAGCTCACCAATATCTTTAGGCAGTCAGCCCCAGCATTTT.

The genes are TRBV19 and TRBJ1-2; D may be TRBD1 (5 bases). V was trimmed by 7 bases and J by 1 base, leaving 13 bases between them. The CDR3 is 14 residues long. Germline CDR1 reads LNHDA; CDR2 reads SQIVND (reference sequence). The CDR3, as DNA: TGTGCCAGTACCCTGGGACCCTATAACTATGGCTACACCTTC. It is translated as CASTLGPYNYGYTF.

This sequence joins TRBV9 and TRBJ1-1; 7 nucleotides agree with TRBD1. After removal of 2 bases from V and 1 base from J, the junction contained 2 bases not matched to a gene. The V gene's germline CDR1 is SGDLS and CDR2 YYNGEE. The CDR3 spans 14 residues. CDR3 DNA sequence: TGTGCCAGCAGCGTCGGACAGGAGAACACTGAAGCTTTCTTT. As protein: CASSVGQENTEAFF.